One and the same sample provided the 3 T cell receptor beta chains below, sequenced in a study of Ad26.COV2.S vaccination and SARS-CoV-2 variants listed by TCRdb under 2021. The sample's treatment or condition label, decoded: some 20 received Ad26.COV2.S at low or high dose, single or two shots; 5 received placebo; per-sample allocation not given. Repertoires of vaccine and placebo recipients were sequenced from samples collected on day 63 after the first injection. Library preparation employed the immunoSEQ multiplex PCR assay. TCRdb took over this immuneACCESS table, retaining in-frame rearrangements with V and J assigned. Such tables are incomplete; in checked studies, under half of the missing clones stem from an unresolved V gene, and the remainder is unexplained. The sample table records about 680,000 clones; 80% to 90% of these occur just once. The ten most abundant clones make up around 1.4% of the sample.

The sequencing here drew on peripheral blood, taken in a trial of Ad26.COV2.S vaccine versus placebo. The origin of the receptors is a person between 18 and 59 years old who received the Ad26.COV2.S COVID-19 vaccine or a placebo.

The rearrangement links TRBV7-2 to TRBJ2-1; 11 bases match TRBD2. Germline values: CDR1 SGHTA, CDR2 FQGNSA. Trimming cost V 5 bases and J 6 bases; bases outside gene matches: 9. The CDR3 is made up of 16 amino acids. CDR3 bases: TGTGCCAGCAGCCCCTGGACTAGCGGGTTTACCAATGAGCAGTTCTTC. Protein sequence: CASSPWTSGFTNEQFF.

The V gene is TRBV5-1, the J gene TRBJ2-7; D perhaps matches TRBD2 (6 bases). Deletions cut 0 bases from V and 3 bases from J, with 13 bases between. The CDR3 is 15 amino acids. Germline CDR1 SGHRS, CDR2 YFSETQ. CDR3 region: CASSLASGVSYEQYF. The CDR3 region has the DNA TGCGCCAGCAGCTTGGCTTCGGGAGTTAGCTACGAGCAGTACTTC.

The V call is TRBV2, the J call TRBJ1-2; no reliable D call. There are 12 residues in the CDR3. Trimming pared 3 bases from V and 3 bases from J, leaving 5 bases between. Germline loops: CDR1 SNHLY, CDR2 FYNNEI. CDR3 in amino acids: CASSDLDYGYTF. The DNA for the CDR3 is TGTGCCAGCAGTGATCTGGACTATGGCTACACCTTC.